This T cell receptor (beta chain) originates from a study of cytomegalovirus exposure and HLA in healthy donors. Study-level points and caveats: The study reported that TCR beta sequences accurately predicted HLA-A and HLA-B alleles in most subjects. A classifier reportedly called cytomegalovirus status with high sensitivity and specificity. The study had only CMV serostatus as immune exposure information.

Germline trimming cut 8 bases from V and 1 base from J; bases unmatched to any gene: 11. The germline V gene has CDR1 MRHNA and CDR2 SNTAGT. This CDR3 spans 15 amino acids. This clone was observed once. The antigen is undetermined. Primers: 60 Vbeta forward and 13 Jbeta reverse. This table comes from immunoSEQ multiplex PCR, and its TCRdb copy is limited to in-frame clones, with some not included. The table lists fewer than 150,000 clones, 80% of them singletons. This chain uses TRBV6-4 with TRBJ2-7; TRBD2 matches at 7 bases. This clonotype was sampled from a female donor in good health and CMV-seropositive. Specimen: PBMCs. CDR3 coding DNA: TGTGCCAGCGGTCCAGGGACTACACGATCCTACGAGCAGTACTTC. Translated, it gives CASGPGTTRSYEQYF.